The rows below give T cell receptor beta chains drawn from one sample of a study of shared clonotypes between healthy human individuals. Sequenced by immunoSEQ multiplex PCR; TCRdb stores in-frame clones only, minus some. The data show approximately 840,000 clones, roughly 96% seen once. Sequencing was performed on naive CD8+ T cells sorted from blood. The receptors were sampled from a man aged 30 to 45 in good health. Each CDR3 is given with its conserved first and last residue. A D gene is named only where the DNA matches it firmly. Clone size appears in some rows only: once, few, many, or a class for an expanded clone.

d_call: -; j_call: TRBJ2-7; v_call: TRBV6-5; clone_size: -; cdr3_nt: TGTGCCAGCAGTTATTCGGATAACGAGCAGTACTTC; cdr3_aa: CASSYSDNEQYF
d_call: -; j_call: TRBJ1-1; v_call: TRBV28; clone_size: -; cdr3_nt: TGTGCCAGCAGTTATGGCGTTTGGACTGAAGCTTTCTTT; cdr3_aa: CASSYGVWTEAFF
d_call: -; j_call: TRBJ2-1; v_call: TRBV27; clone_size: once; cdr3_nt: TGTGCCAGCAGTTTGTCGGACTACAGCTCCTACAATGAGCAGTTCTTC; cdr3_aa: CASSLSDYSSYNEQFF
d_call: -; j_call: TRBJ2-7; v_call: TRBV7-9; clone_size: -; cdr3_nt: TGTGCCAGCAGCTCTAATCACTACGAGCAGTACTTC; cdr3_aa: CASSSNHYEQYF
d_call: -; j_call: TRBJ1-1; v_call: TRBV7-9; clone_size: -; cdr3_nt: TGTGCCAGCAGCTCTGGGCCAGGCGAAGCTTTCTTT; cdr3_aa: CASSSGPGEAFF
d_call: TRBD1; j_call: TRBJ1-5; v_call: TRBV7-2; clone_size: -; cdr3_nt: TGTGCCAGCAGCCTAAATCGGGACAGAGGCCAGCCCCAGCATTTT; cdr3_aa: CASSLNRDRGQPQHF
d_call: TRBD1; j_call: TRBJ2-7; v_call: TRBV19; clone_size: once; cdr3_nt: TGTGCCAGTACCCCTTCGCCGACAGGGACCTACGAGCAGTACTTC; cdr3_aa: CASTPSPTGTYEQYF
d_call: -; j_call: TRBJ2-5; v_call: TRBV27; clone_size: -; cdr3_nt: TGTGCCAGCAGTTTTCACAGGGCTGGCCAAGAGACCCAGTACTTC; cdr3_aa: CASSFHRAGQETQYF
d_call: -; j_call: TRBJ2-1; v_call: TRBV7-8; clone_size: -; cdr3_nt: TGTGCCACGGAGGGCCCGGGTGAGCAGTTCTTC; cdr3_aa: CATEGPGEQFF
d_call: -; j_call: TRBJ2-1; v_call: TRBV15; clone_size: -; cdr3_nt: TGTGCCACCAGCAGAGTTCGAGGGGACAATGAGCAGTTCTTC; cdr3_aa: CATSRVRGDNEQFF
d_call: TRBD1; j_call: TRBJ1-2; v_call: TRBV5-6; clone_size: -; cdr3_nt: TGTGCCAGCAGCCGGGGAGACAGGGTAACTGGCTACACCTTC; cdr3_aa: CASSRGDRVTGYTF
d_call: -; j_call: TRBJ2-5; v_call: TRBV7-2; clone_size: -; cdr3_nt: TGTGCCAGCAGCTCTGGGGACTTCCCCGGCGGGGAGACCCAGTACTTC; cdr3_aa: CASSSGDFPGGETQYF
d_call: TRBD1; j_call: TRBJ1-1; v_call: TRBV5-1; clone_size: -; cdr3_nt: TGCGCCAGCAGCTCCGGGACAGGGGACGTTGAAGCTTTCTTT; cdr3_aa: CASSSGTGDVEAFF
d_call: TRBD1; j_call: TRBJ2-5; v_call: TRBV18; clone_size: few; cdr3_nt: TGTGCCAGCTCAGCGGACAGGGGGCAAGAGACCCAGTACTTC; cdr3_aa: CASSADRGQETQYF
d_call: TRBD1; j_call: TRBJ2-7; v_call: TRBV30; clone_size: -; cdr3_nt: TGTGCCTGGAATTCCGGGACAGGAGCCTACGAGCAGTACTTC; cdr3_aa: CAWNSGTGAYEQYF
d_call: -; j_call: TRBJ2-7; v_call: TRBV4-1; clone_size: -; cdr3_nt: TGCGCCAGCAGCCAAGAGGGGGAAGCTGACGCCTACGAGCAGTACTTC; cdr3_aa: CASSQEGEADAYEQYF
d_call: -; j_call: TRBJ2-3; v_call: TRBV2; clone_size: -; cdr3_nt: TGTGCCAGCAGAGAAGGGCTGATCGGAGATACGCAGTATTTT; cdr3_aa: CASREGLIGDTQYF
d_call: -; j_call: TRBJ2-7; v_call: TRBV21-1; clone_size: -; cdr3_nt: TGTGCCAGCAGCAAAACCTACAATCGCCAGGGGATTGGCGAGCAGTACTTC; cdr3_aa: CASSKTYNRQGIGEQYF
d_call: -; j_call: TRBJ1-3; v_call: TRBV11-2; clone_size: -; cdr3_nt: TGTGCCAGCAGCTCGGTGACGGGGAGCTCTGGAAACACCATATATTTT; cdr3_aa: CASSSVTGSSGNTIYF
d_call: -; j_call: TRBJ1-2; v_call: TRBV28; clone_size: once; cdr3_nt: TGTGCCAGCAGTTTCTCAGAGAACTATGGCTACACCTTC; cdr3_aa: CASSFSENYGYTF
d_call: TRBD1; j_call: TRBJ2-7; v_call: TRBV7-9; clone_size: -; cdr3_nt: TGTGCCAGCAGCCCACGGGACAGAGCCTTTTACGAGCAGTACTTC; cdr3_aa: CASSPRDRAFYEQYF
d_call: -; j_call: TRBJ1-1; v_call: TRBV13; clone_size: -; cdr3_nt: TGTGCCAGCTCCGTCTCAGGCCCCGGTGAAGCTTTCTTT; cdr3_aa: CASSVSGPGEAFF
d_call: -; j_call: TRBJ1-1; v_call: TRBV4-3; clone_size: -; cdr3_nt: TGCGCCAGCAGCCAAGCTGTCAACACTGAAGCTTTCTTT; cdr3_aa: CASSQAVNTEAFF
d_call: -; j_call: TRBJ2-7; v_call: TRBV7-2; clone_size: -; cdr3_nt: TGTGCCAGCAGCTCGCTCGGGAATACCTACGAGCAGTACTTC; cdr3_aa: CASSSLGNTYEQYF
d_call: TRBD2; j_call: TRBJ2-3; v_call: TRBV15; clone_size: -; cdr3_nt: TGTGCCACCAGCCGCCCGACTAGCGGGAGCACAGATACGCAGTATTTT; cdr3_aa: CATSRPTSGSTDTQYF
d_call: -; j_call: TRBJ2-1; v_call: TRBV2; clone_size: -; cdr3_nt: TGTGCCAGCAGTGAATATCCGGGAGACCTCTACAATGAGCAGTTCTTC; cdr3_aa: CASSEYPGDLYNEQFF
d_call: TRBD2; j_call: TRBJ2-1; v_call: TRBV11-2; clone_size: -; cdr3_nt: TGTGCCAGCAGCGCCAGCGGGAGGGCCTTTTATGAGCAGTTCTTC; cdr3_aa: CASSASGRAFYEQFF
d_call: -; j_call: TRBJ1-2; v_call: TRBV27; clone_size: -; cdr3_nt: TGTGCCAGCAGTCCCTGGGGCAGCTATGGCTACACCTTC; cdr3_aa: CASSPWGSYGYTF
d_call: -; j_call: TRBJ1-1; v_call: TRBV2; clone_size: -; cdr3_nt: TGTGCCAGCAGTGACGGGCTATCCCCACAGGTGAACACTGAAGCTTTCTTT; cdr3_aa: CASSDGLSPQVNTEAFF
d_call: -; j_call: TRBJ2-7; v_call: TRBV29-1; clone_size: -; cdr3_nt: TGCAGCGTTGAAGATGGTGACACAGGTCTACCCACCTTCGAGCAGTACTTC; cdr3_aa: CSVEDGDTGLPTFEQYF
d_call: -; j_call: TRBJ2-5; v_call: TRBV28; clone_size: -; cdr3_nt: TGTGCCAGCAGTTTCGTTAGAGGGACCCAGTACTTC; cdr3_aa: CASSFVRGTQYF
d_call: TRBD2; j_call: TRBJ2-7; v_call: TRBV28; clone_size: -; cdr3_nt: TGTGCCAGCAGCTCAAGGCAGGGGGCGGCTAGCGGGAGGTTATCCTACGAGCAGTACTTC; cdr3_aa: CASSSRQGAASGRLSYEQYF
d_call: -; j_call: TRBJ2-1; v_call: TRBV4-3; clone_size: -; cdr3_nt: TGCGCCAGCAGCCAAGATTATTGGGCGGGATTCGGTCCGTATGAGCAGTTCTTC; cdr3_aa: CASSQDYWAGFGPYEQFF
d_call: TRBD1; j_call: TRBJ2-5; v_call: TRBV18; clone_size: -; cdr3_nt: TGTGCCAGCTCACCCAGTCCAGGACAGGGGGTGGAGACCCAGTACTTC; cdr3_aa: CASSPSPGQGVETQYF
d_call: TRBD2; j_call: TRBJ2-5; v_call: TRBV15; clone_size: -; cdr3_nt: TGTGCCACCAGCAGAGGGGGGACTAGCGGGAGCAACCCCTTCGGGGAGACCCAGTACTTC; cdr3_aa: CATSRGGTSGSNPFGETQYF
d_call: TRBD1; j_call: TRBJ2-7; v_call: TRBV7-8; clone_size: -; cdr3_nt: TGTGCCAGCAGCCTGGAACCGGGACAGGGGTTGTACGAGCAGTACTTC; cdr3_aa: CASSLEPGQGLYEQYF
d_call: TRBD1; j_call: TRBJ1-2; v_call: TRBV7-9; clone_size: -; cdr3_nt: TGTGCCAGCAGCTTAACGGACAGGACAACTAACTATGGCTACACCTTC; cdr3_aa: CASSLTDRTTNYGYTF
d_call: -; j_call: TRBJ1-5; v_call: TRBV15; clone_size: -; cdr3_nt: TGTGCCACCAGCAGAGACAGGGGTGTCAATCAGCCCCAGCATTTT; cdr3_aa: CATSRDRGVNQPQHF